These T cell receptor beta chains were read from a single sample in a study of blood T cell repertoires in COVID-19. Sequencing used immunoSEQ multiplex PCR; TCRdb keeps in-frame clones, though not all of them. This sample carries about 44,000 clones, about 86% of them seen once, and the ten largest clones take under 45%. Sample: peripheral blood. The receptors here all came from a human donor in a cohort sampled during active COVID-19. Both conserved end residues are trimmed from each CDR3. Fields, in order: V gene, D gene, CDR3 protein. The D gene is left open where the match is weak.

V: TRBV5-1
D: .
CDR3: ASSPYRQGSVETQY

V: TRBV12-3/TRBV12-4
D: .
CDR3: ASSLWLNEQY

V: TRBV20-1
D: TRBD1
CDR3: SATTGDGYT

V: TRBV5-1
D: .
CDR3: ASSSGVAYQETQY

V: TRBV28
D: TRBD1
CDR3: ASRNYWDRGNEKLF

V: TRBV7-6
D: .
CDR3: ASSPSGDSGNTIY

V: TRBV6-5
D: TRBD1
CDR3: ASLGTGYNEQF

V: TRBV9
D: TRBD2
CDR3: ASSVAKSGGALGDTQY

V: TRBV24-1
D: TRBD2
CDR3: ATSPRGGASYNEQF

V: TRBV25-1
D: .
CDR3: ASMEGQWNYEQY

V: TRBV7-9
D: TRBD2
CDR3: ASSLTSGGYNEQF

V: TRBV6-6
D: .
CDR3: ASTGGQNIQY

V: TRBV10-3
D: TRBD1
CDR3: AISVRGLAYEQY

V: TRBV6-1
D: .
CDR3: ASSESGESSYNEQF

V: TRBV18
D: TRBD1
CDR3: ASSPVRGQGTEAF

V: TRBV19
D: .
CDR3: ASSIDPDSIGYT

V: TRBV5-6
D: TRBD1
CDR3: ASSKYRGQENTGELF

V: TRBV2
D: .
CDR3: ASSLGGSRSFSGANVLT

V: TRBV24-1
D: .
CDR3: ATIGGSYNEQF

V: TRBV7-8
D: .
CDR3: ASSFEGFNSPLH

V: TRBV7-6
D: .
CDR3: ASSLTGKETQY

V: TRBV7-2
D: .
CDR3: ASSNRLANTGELF

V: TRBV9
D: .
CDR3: ASSVGQFGELF

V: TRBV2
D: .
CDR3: ASSGEGSNQPQH

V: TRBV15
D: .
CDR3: ATSRETGRWGYT

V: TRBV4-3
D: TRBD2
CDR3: ASSHGTSGGDTQY

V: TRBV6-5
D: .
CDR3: ASSNRDYSGNTIY

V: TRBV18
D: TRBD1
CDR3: ASSVGTASNQPQH

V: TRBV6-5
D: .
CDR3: ASSTPAGPTDTQY

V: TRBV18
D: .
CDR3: ASSLTGGNTEAF

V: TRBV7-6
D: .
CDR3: ASSPEGGRNTGELF

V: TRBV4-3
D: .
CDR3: ASSPGDQETQY

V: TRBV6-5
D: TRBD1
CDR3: ASKETGDTEAF

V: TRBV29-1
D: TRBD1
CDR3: SVVTQRAGDRGINEQY

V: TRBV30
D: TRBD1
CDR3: AWRDLGAGGN

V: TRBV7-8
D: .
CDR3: ASSLDGGGLFNEQF

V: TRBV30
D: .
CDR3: AWTTSYEQY

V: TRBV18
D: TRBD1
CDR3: ASSPGQGGSPLH

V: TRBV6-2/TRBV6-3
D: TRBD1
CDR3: ASSLDRFNEQF

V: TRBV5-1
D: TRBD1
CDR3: ASSTGQGLNNEQF

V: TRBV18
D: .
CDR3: ASSTGYQETQY